Below are 25 T cell receptor beta chains sequenced from a single sample in a study of beta chain features in type 1 diabetes. The sequenced template was cDNA made from the entire isolated RNA. Some clones are missing from TCRdb's copy, which holds only in-frame ones; the method was immunoSEQ multiplex PCR. The sample includes fewer than 900,000 clones, around a sixth of them seen just once. Sequenced sample: naive CD4+ T cells from blood. These receptors all stem from a woman aged 18-35 years in good health.

The chain carries TRBV7-9 and TRBJ2-2; weak D call: TRBD2 (5 bases). The CDR3 contains 14 residues. Germline V CDR1 and CDR2: SEHNR, FQNEAQ (reference sequence). With 8 bases removed from V and 1 base from J, the gap between germline ends came to 11 bases. Written as DNA, the CDR3 is TGTGCCAGCGAGGGCCTAGGGAACACCGGGGAGCTGTTTTTT. This translates into CASEGLGNTGELFF. Using reference TRBV7-9 and TRBJ2-2 for the parts outside the CDR3, the full variable domain is DTGVSQNPRHKITKRGQNVTFRCDPISEHNRLYWYRQTLGQGPEFLTYFQNEAQLEKSRLLSDRFSAERPKGSFSTLEIQRTEQGDSAMYLCASEGLGNTGELFFGEGSRLTVL.

In its sample, this clone was seen a few times. V gene TRBV7-3 combines with J gene TRBJ2-2; 9 nucleotides line up with TRBD1. The CDR3 has 15 residues. Per germline, CDR1 SGHTA and CDR2 FQGTGA. J was trimmed by 4 bases and V by 5 bases; bases with no gene match: 5. The CDR3 reads CASSHPTGGTGELFF. CDR3 nucleotide sequence: TGTGCCAGCAGCCACCCGACAGGGGGCACCGGGGAGCTGTTTTTT.

V usage is TRBV6-4 and J usage is TRBJ2-1, with D possibly called TRBD1 or TRBD2 (6 bases each). Germline V lookup: CDR1 MRHNA, CDR2 SNTAGT. This CDR3 has 15 residues. V was cut by 4 bases and J by 14 bases, with 24 bases left in between. Here the CDR3 DNA reads TGTGCCAGCAGTGCCTCTGTCCGGGACTTAAAGGGGGAGTTCTTC. It specifies CASSASVRDLKGEFF.

There are a few counts of this clone. J is TRBJ2-1 and V is TRBV14; D might be TRBD1 or TRBD2, each matching 5 bases. This CDR3 is 14 amino acids long. V was shortened by 4 bases and J by 7 bases, with 14 bases between the two germline ends. Germline values: CDR1 SGHDN, CDR2 FVKESK. The CDR3 sequence is CASSLARGGNEQFF. The CDR3 bases are TGTGCCAGCAGCCTCGCCCGGGGCGGAAATGAGCAGTTCTTC.

Worth noting for this clone: In the same sample, other DNA sequences code for this CDR3. The chain uses TRBV10-3 and TRBJ2-3; D call uncertain. Germline V gene sequence: CDR1 ENHRY, CDR2 SYGVKD. V was trimmed by 2 bases and J by 5 bases, leaving 2 bases between them. This CDR3 region has 11 residues. The CDR3: CAISERDTQYF. The DNA of the CDR3 is TGTGCCATCAGTGAGCGAGATACGCAGTATTTT.

This chain connects TRBV20-1 to TRBJ2-5; the D is unclear. The CDR3 has 9 residues. Germline V gene data show CDR1 as DFQATT and CDR2 as SNEGSKA (reference sequence). CDR3 DNA sequence: TGCAGGGCAGGAGAGACCCAGTACTTC. Protein product: CRAGETQYF.

This clone was observed a few times. The chain joins TRBV4-2 to TRBJ2-2, with D uncertain. V shed 0 bases and J shed 3 bases, with 14 bases lying between them. The CDR3 is 17 amino acids. Germline V gives CDR1 LGHNA, CDR2 YNFKEQ. In nucleotides, the CDR3 is TGTGCCAGCAGCCAAGAATATCTAACAGACTACACCGGGGAGCTGTTTTTT. Its translation is CASSQEYLTDYTGELFF.

As for this clone: Within the sample, other DNA sequences also encode this same CDR3. The chain links TRBV6-6 to TRBJ1-1; 7 bases align to TRBD1. Unmatched junction bases numbered 3, after V lost 6 bases and J lost 2 bases. This CDR3 contains 13 residues. The germline V gene encodes CDR1 MNHNY and CDR2 SVGAGI (reference sequence). The CDR3 here is CASRRGPNTEAFF. CDR3 DNA sequence: TGTGCCAGCAGGAGGGGGCCCAACACTGAAGCTTTCTTT.

This chain joins TRBV25-1 and TRBJ2-3; the D is unclear. There are 13 residues in the CDR3. Germline assignment: CDR1 MGHDK and CDR2 SYGVNS. Trimming cost V 3 bases and J 4 bases, with 8 bases left between them. The CDR3 DNA follows: TGTGCCAGCAGTGATGGAAGGGCAGATACGCAGTATTTT. Its translation: CASSDGRADTQYF. The full variable domain, its missing parts supplied by reference TRBV25-1 and TRBJ2-3, is EADIYQTPRYLVIGTGKKITLECSQTMGHDKMYWYQQDPGMELHLIHYSYGVNSTEKGDLSSESTVSRIRTEHFPLTLESARPSHTSQYLCASSDGRADTQYFGPGTRLTVL.

This clone was observed a few times. V and J are TRBV4-2 and TRBJ2-2; D not certain. CDR1 and CDR2 from the germline V gene are LGHNA and YNFKEQ. V was trimmed by 2 bases and J by 0 bases, leaving 10 bases between them. This CDR3 region has 16 residues. CDR3 protein: CASSQLGYANTGELFF. CDR3 nucleotide sequence: TGTGCCAGCAGCCAATTGGGGTATGCGAACACCGGGGAGCTGTTTTTT.

The CDR3 DNA follows: TGCGCCAGCAGCCAAGACTTGGACCTGGAGAATGAAAAACTGTTTTTT. Amino acids: CASSQDLDLENEKLFF. The chain employs TRBV4-3 and TRBJ1-4; D call uncertain. CDR1 is LGHNA and CDR2 is YSLEER in the germline V gene. This CDR3 is built from 16 residues. V was trimmed by 0 bases and J by 5 bases, leaving 13 bases between them.

This clone was counted a few times. This rearrangement joins TRBV7-9 to TRBJ2-1; D perhaps matches TRBD2 (6 bases). CDR3 length: 15 residues. Trimming removed 8 bases at V and 5 bases at J, with 19 bases between. CDR1 and CDR2 from the germline V gene are SEHNR and FQNEAQ (reference sequence). The CDR3 sequence: CASEFGLRENNEQFF. CDR3 sequence (DNA): TGTGCCAGCGAATTTGGGTTACGGGAGAACAATGAGCAGTTCTTC.

The CDR3 sequence is CSGPTTDTQYF. The CDR3 bases are TGCAGTGGTCCTACCACAGATACGCAGTATTTT. The chain combines TRBV20-1 with TRBJ2-3; D ambiguous. The germline CDR1 and CDR2 sequences are DFQATT and SNEGSKA (reference sequence). V was shortened by 7 bases and J by 2 bases, with 7 bases between the two germline ends. This CDR3 is built from 11 residues.

V is TRBV11-2 and J is TRBJ2-1; 9 positions agree with TRBD1. Germline V gives CDR1 SGHAT, CDR2 FQNNGV. V lost 3 bases to trimming and J lost 3 bases; unmatched junction nucleotides: 0. The CDR3 is 14 amino acids. The CDR3 reads CASSLDRGYNEQFF. CDR3 sequence (DNA): TGTGCCAGCAGCTTGGACAGGGGCTACAATGAGCAGTTCTTC.

The chain joins TRBV7-2 to TRBJ2-2; D may be TRBD1 (6 bases). This CDR3 contains 18 residues. V lost 1 base and J lost 3, with 18 bases in between. Germline loops: CDR1 SGHTA, CDR2 FQGNSA. For the CDR3, the DNA is TGTGCCAGCAGCTTAGTAAGAATCTGGGGGCCGGACACCGGGGAGCTGTTTTTT. Its protein is CASSLVRIWGPDTGELFF.

The gene calls are TRBV2 and TRBJ2-2; D not certain. Germline CDR1 and CDR2: SNHLY and FYNNEI. The germline V and J ends were trimmed by 6 bases and 6 bases, with 11 bases remaining between them. The CDR3 is 13 residues long. The DNA of the CDR3 is TGTGCCAGCAGAATTGACCTACCCGGGGAGCTGTTTTTT. Protein sequence: CASRIDLPGELFF.

The chain couples TRBV7-8 to TRBJ2-7; no clear D. The CDR3 runs 14 residues. Germline V gene sequence: CDR1 SGHVS, CDR2 FQNEAQ. The V and J ends lost 2 bases and 1 base respectively, with 9 bases between them. The CDR3: CASSLSSLSYEQYF. The CDR3 coding sequence is TGTGCCAGCAGCTTATCGAGCCTGTCCTACGAGCAGTACTTC.

This clone has a handful of counts. This sequence joins TRBV11-2 and TRBJ2-5; perhaps TRBD1 as D (6 bases). There are 12 residues in the CDR3. Germline loops: CDR1 SGHAT, CDR2 FQNNGV. V dropped 5 bases and J dropped 9 bases, with 13 bases sitting between them. The CDR3 loop is CASSAHSGAQYF. The CDR3 DNA sequence: TGTGCCAGCAGCGCGCATTCAGGGGCCCAGTACTTC.

This clone occurred a few times. The chain carries TRBV4-2 and TRBJ2-7; 12 nucleotides align to TRBD2. The V and J ends lost 4 bases and 6 bases, in that order; junction bases with no gene match: 7. CDR1 LGHNA and CDR2 YNFKEQ come from the germline V gene. This CDR3 comprises 15 residues. The CDR3 nucleotides read TGTGCCAGCAGCCGAGAGACTAGCGGGAGAAGCGAGCAGTACTTC. Translated: CASSRETSGRSEQYF.

DNA of the CDR3: TGTGCCAGCAGTTACTCGTCTAGCGGGCTCACAGATACGCAGTATTTT. Its translation: CASSYSSSGLTDTQYF. This chain uses TRBV6-6 with TRBJ2-3; 8 positions agree with TRBD2. The trim removed 0 bases at V and 2 bases at J, leaving 4 bases unmatched. The CDR3 consists of 16 residues. Germline V gives CDR1 MNHNY, CDR2 SVGAGI (reference sequence).

V and J are TRBV7-2 and TRBJ1-2; D call uncertain. The CDR3 runs to 12 residues. CDR1 and CDR2 from the germline V gene are SGHTA and FQGNSA. Trimming took off 5 bases at V and 9 bases at J, with 13 bases between the two ends. The CDR3: CASSPTSGSYTF. CDR3 in DNA: TGTGCCAGCAGCCCCACCAGCGGTAGCTACACCTTC.

This clone came up a few times. This chain joins TRBV7-2 and TRBJ2-6; unclear D gene. This CDR3 region has 15 residues. The V and J ends lost 1 base and 0 bases respectively, with 4 bases between them. CDR1 SGHTA and CDR2 FQGNSA come from the germline V gene. The DNA of the CDR3 is TGTGCCAGCAGCTTAGAGTTCTCTGGGGCCAACGTCCTGACTTTC. Translating gives CASSLEFSGANVLTF. The whole variable domain, filled in from reference TRBV7-2 and TRBJ2-6, reads GAGVSQSPSNKVTEKGKDVELRCDPISGHTALYWYRQSLGQGLEFLIYFQGNSAPDKSGLPSDRFSAERTGGSVSTLTIQRTQQEDSAVYLCASSLEFSGANVLTFGAGSRLTVL.

V usage is TRBV28 and J usage is TRBJ2-7; 7 bases are a match to TRBD1. V lost 8 bases to trimming and J lost 0 bases; unmatched junction nucleotides: 10. The CDR3 length is 15 residues. CDR1 MDHEN and CDR2 SYDVKM come from the germline V gene. DNA for the CDR3: TGTGCCAGCTTCCAGCAAGACAGGGCCTCCTACGAGCAGTACTTC. Protein product: CASFQQDRASYEQYF.

A single count supports this clone. The J gene is TRBJ2-3, the V gene TRBV6-6; 10 nucleotides agree with TRBD2. V shed 6 bases and J 5 bases; nucleotides not matched to a gene: 2. This CDR3 has 13 residues. The germline V gene has CDR1 MNHNY and CDR2 SVGAGI (reference sequence). CDR3 in amino acids: CASRRLAGDTQYF. CDR3 DNA: TGTGCCAGCAGGAGACTAGCGGGAGATACGCAGTATTTT.

The rearrangement links TRBV5-4 to TRBJ2-3; tentatively, D is TRBD1 (6 bases). The germline gives CDR1 SGHNT, CDR2 YYREEE (reference sequence). There are 15 residues in the CDR3. Trimming stripped 2 bases from V and 1 base from J, with 11 bases between. CDR3 in DNA: TGTGCCAGCAGCTTTTCTAGGACAGGCACAGATACGCAGTATTTT. The encoded protein is CASSFSRTGTDTQYF.